This T cell receptor beta chain was found in a study of cytotoxic CD8 clonotypes in ibrutinib-treated CLL. General study points: Private clonotypes, not public ones, expanded at ibrutinib response. At ibrutinib response, clonality increased, and at progression it declined back toward baseline. T-cell clonality at baseline went above that of age-matched healthy donors and rose and fell with circulating CD8+ T-cell counts.

CDR3 length: 14 residues. The V gene lost 2 bases and the J gene lost 5 bases, with 12 bases spanning the gap. The germline gives CDR1 MNHEY, CDR2 SMNVEV (reference sequence). Sequencing was designed to attain a depth spanning 1 in 200,000 to 1 in 1 million T cells. Assay used: immunoSEQ multiplex PCR; TCRdb lists only in-frame clones, some missing. The sample contains approximately 320,000 clones, about 61% of which appear only once. Turning to this clone: Its antigen remains unidentified.

This receptor was taken from a human donor with chronic lymphocytic leukemia. The rearrangement links TRBV27 to TRBJ2-5, with D unclear. The sample consisted of PBMCs, taken after 36 months of ibrutinib treatment. The CDR3 reads CASSLDQARETQYF. DNA of the CDR3: TGTGCCAGCAGTTTAGACCAGGCTAGGGAGACCCAGTACTTC.